Below, one T cell receptor beta chain is given with its context. By share, this clonotype ranks as medium-sized (0.01 to 0.1%). It lacks a known antigen. Nothing much larger sits one base from this clone, and base qualities are not available. The receptor library was made with 5' RACE. The sequencer was a NextSeq 500. In the TCR library protocol, a unique molecular identifier was attached to each TCR cDNA molecule so that PCR and sequencing errors could be corrected. On the authors' methods: TCR identification, UMI-based error correction and CDR3 extraction were all carried out with Decombinator tools. TCRs above a frequency of 2 per 1,000, corresponding to the top 1% of the tumor frequency distribution, were defined as expanded. Expanded tumor TCRs were classed as regional if statistically deemed absent (corrected P<0.05) from at least one tumor region, otherwise ubiquitous. Renyi diversity was calculated using the R vegan package after each repertoire was subsampled 100 times to 5,000 TCRs. CDR3 similarity networks were built from amino acid triplet string-kernel similarity, with CDR3s being connected when pairwise similarity was above 0.82. The raw public data were reprocessed by TCRdb itself: fastp quality trimming at Q25, MiXCR clonotype calling, in-frame beta chains only. Rows are combined by CDR3 protein, so each entry shows the most common genes and DNA. TCRdb's processing, not the authors' own work, is the source of the V and J calls. The sample table shows about 6,500 distinct CDR3 sequences, and roughly 14% are seen once. The ten largest account for under 9.5% of the sample.

The data originate from a study of spatial heterogeneity in lung cancer (dated by TCRdb to about 2019). As for the study more broadly: Beta-chain transcripts were consistently detected in greater numbers than alpha-chain transcripts, which likely reflected higher beta-chain transcript abundance. In tumor regions, TCR transcript counts showed a strong correlation with a T cell transcriptional module score from matched bulk RNA-seq. In the raw uncorrected reads, each unique combination of TCR and UMI appeared more than ten times on average. Nonsynonymous mutation counts, determined by whole-exome sequencing of tumor tissue, were related to TCR repertoire features. The study quantitatively compared TCR alpha and beta repertoires across multiple tumor regions, matched nontumor lung and blood in non-small cell lung cancer. At surgery, 220 tumor regions, approximately 64 matched nontumor lung samples and some 54 PBMC samples were TCR-sequenced for both alpha and beta chains.

Points the paper makes about the study in general: TCR-seq coverage of tumor T cells was estimated to be only approximately 7% for alpha chains and about 13% for beta chains. Confirming at a functional level the hypothesis that regional TCRs recognize regional mutations was considered to require additional single-cell paired TCR alpha and beta sequencing. The tumor nonsynonymous mutation count correlated with the number of expanded intratumoral alpha and beta TCRs. Counts of ubiquitous and regional expanded TCRs were found to correlate with counts of ubiquitous and regional nonsynonymous mutations, respectively.

In the paper's terms, the time point label means: sample taken at primary tumor resection. The donors were 72 patients from the lung TRACERx cohort who had early-stage, untreated non-small cell lung cancer. Without any cell sorting, TCR sequencing was performed on whole RNA extracted either from tumor and nontumor lung tissue or from cryopreserved PBMC samples. A patient was chosen for TCR sequencing only when enough RNA was available from at least two tumor regions. Before being selected, tumor and adjacent nontumor lung specimens were reviewed by a lung pathologist. The V end gives up 3 bases and the J end 5 bases, leaving 1 base in the junction not matched to a gene. The CDR3 has 15 amino acids, counting the end cysteine and phenylalanine. The CDR3 DNA has 45 bases and is translated from base 1.

The TCR sequence derives from a male donor with early-stage non-small cell lung cancer. Sequencing used lung tumor tissue, obtained at surgery. The rearrangement combines TRBV12-3 or TRBV12-4 with TRBJ2-1; a stretch of 13 junction bases matches TRBD2. The nucleotide sequence reads as follows: TGTGCCAGCAGTTTGGGACTAGCGGGGCACAATGAGCAGTTCTTC. Translated, it reads CASSLGLAGHNEQFF.